This is a list of T cell receptor beta chains from one sample in a study of OX40 agonist ivuxolimab in advanced cancers. Clones were sequenced by immunoSEQ multiplex PCR, and TCRdb holds only the in-frame ones, with some missing. The data show about 71,000 clones, roughly nine tenths seen once. Sequenced material: CD4+ or CD8+ T cells sorted from blood, taken in a trial of the OX40 agonist ivuxolimab. The source is an adult with an advanced solid tumor such as melanoma, head and neck, liver or kidney cancer. Each CDR3 is given with its conserved first and last residue. A D gene is named only where the DNA matches it firmly. A row's size may be missing; if present it is once, few, many or a size class.

.	TRBV7-9	.	TRBJ2-7	CASSLAQGSPYEQYF	TGTGCCAGCAGCTTAGCACAGGGCAGCCCCTACGAGCAGTACTTC
.	TRBV10-2	once	TRBJ2-7	CASSESSYEQYF	TGCGCCAGCAGTGAGTCGTCCTACGAGCAGTACTTC
.	TRBV12-5	few	TRBJ2-7	CASGLDTGLNYEQYF	TGTGCTAGTGGTTTGGATACGGGACTCAACTACGAGCAGTACTTC
.	TRBV9	.	TRBJ2-6	CASSVFEGSYGANVLTF	TGTGCCAGCAGCGTATTTGAGGGGTCCTACGGGGCCAACGTCCTGACTTTC
TRBD2	TRBV4-3	.	TRBJ2-1	CASSHRLAGGFNEQFF	TGCGCCAGCAGCCATCGACTAGCGGGTGGGTTCAATGAGCAGTTCTTC
.	TRBV19	.	TRBJ1-5	CASSIERNQPQHF	TGTGCCAGTAGTATCGAGAGAAATCAGCCCCAGCATTTT
.	TRBV10-3	.	TRBJ2-1	CAISQNWGGGSYNEQFF	TGTGCCATCAGTCAGAACTGGGGAGGAGGGTCCTACAATGAGCAGTTCTTC
TRBD1	TRBV5-4	.	TRBJ2-7	CASSQDRTGMNEQYF	TGCGCCAGCAGCCAAGACCGGACAGGGATGAACGAGCAGTACTTC
.	TRBV4-1	once	TRBJ2-1	CASSQGIGNEQFF	TGCGCCAGCAGCCAAGGTATTGGGAATGAGCAGTTCTTC
.	TRBV2	few	TRBJ2-6	CASSATGGSGANVLTF	TGTGCCAGCAGTGCTACCGGGGGTTCTGGGGCCAACGTCCTGACTTTC
TRBD2	TRBV5-8	.	TRBJ2-7	CASKGGSHGHEQYF	TGTGCCAGCAAAGGCGGGAGTCATGGGCACGAGCAGTACTTC
TRBD2	TRBV5-6	.	TRBJ2-5	CASSFGRGREETQYF	TGTGCCAGCAGCTTCGGACGCGGGAGGGAAGAGACCCAGTACTTC
.	TRBV28	.	TRBJ1-6	CASSLYLSYNSPLHF	TGTGCCAGCAGTTTATACCTCTCCTATAATTCACCCCTCCACTTT
.	TRBV5-1	.	TRBJ2-2	CASTNTGELFF	TGCGCCAGCACAAACACCGGGGAGCTGTTTTTT
.	TRBV2	.	TRBJ2-7	CASRTGQLGGYEQYF	TGTGCCAGCAGGACAGGACAGCTGGGTGGCTACGAGCAGTACTTC
.	TRBV5-6	.	TRBJ2-4	CASSRSSAKNIQYF	TGTGCCAGCAGCCGGAGTTCGGCCAAAAACATTCAGTACTTC
.	TRBV29-1	.	TRBJ2-1	CSVEIYNEQFF	TGCAGCGTAGAGATCTACAATGAGCAGTTCTTC
.	TRBV13	once	TRBJ1-1	CASSFGPTEAFF	TGTGCCAGCAGCTTTGGACCCACTGAAGCTTTCTTT
TRBD2	TRBV4-2	.	TRBJ2-1	CASSQDPLAETISNEQFF	TGTGCCAGCAGCCAAGACCCCCTAGCGGAAACTATCAGCAATGAGCAGTTCTTC
.	TRBV30	.	TRBJ2-7	CAWSQGGTYEQYF	TGTGCCTGGAGTCAGGGGGGTACCTACGAGCAGTACTTC
.	TRBV11-2	once	TRBJ2-1	CASSSGTSNEQFF	TGTGCCAGCAGCTCGGGAACAAGTAATGAGCAGTTCTTC
TRBD1	TRBV6-5	.	TRBJ1-1	CASSYTVTGRNTEAFF	TGTGCCAGCAGTTACACGGTGACAGGGAGGAACACTGAAGCTTTCTTT
.	TRBV7-6	.	TRBJ1-5	CASSPAPWGNQPQHF	TGTGCCAGCAGCCCAGCGCCATGGGGCAATCAGCCCCAGCATTTT
.	TRBV7-3	few	TRBJ2-3	CASSLTGALPDTQYF	TGTGCCAGCAGCTTAACGGGAGCACTACCAGATACGCAGTATTTT
.	TRBV4-3	.	TRBJ2-5	CASSQGQGETQYF	TGCGCCAGCAGCCAAGGGCAGGGAGAGACCCAGTACTTC